The 30 T cell receptor beta chains below were found in one sample sequenced in a study of shared clonotypes between healthy human individuals. Profiled with immunoSEQ multiplex PCR; TCRdb holds only in-frame clones, not every one. The table shows roughly 660,000 clones, with roughly 88% occurring only once. The sample was memory CD8+ T cells from PBMCs. Sample subset: CD45RO+ cells pooled with CCR7-negative TemRA cells. Receptor source: a young man in good health. Some clones in this sample may be carry-over from other donors' samples.

In regard to this clone: The same CDR3 arises from other DNA sequences in this sample as well. V is TRBV7-9 and J is TRBJ2-5, with D possibly matching TRBD1 (5 bases). The V gene lost 1 base and the J gene lost 3 bases, with 6 bases spanning the gap. In germline, CDR1 is SEHNR, CDR2 FQNEAQ (reference sequence). This CDR3 region has 13 residues. CDR3 loop: CASSLDRKETQYF. The CDR3 coding sequence is TGTGCCAGCAGCTTAGACAGGAAAGAGACCCAGTACTTC.

Comments on this clone: The sample has other DNA sequences that encode this CDR3 too. The rearrangement uses TRBV27 and TRBJ2-7; D is perhaps TRBD1 or TRBD2 (5 bases each). The V end lost 2 bases, the J end lost 5 bases, and 10 bases lay between the germline ends. This CDR3 has 13 residues. Germline V CDR1 and CDR2: MNHEY, SMNVEV (reference sequence). This CDR3 is CASSLGGGNEQYF. The CDR3 DNA reads TGTGCCAGCAGTTTAGGGGGTGGAAACGAGCAGTACTTC.

This chain uses TRBV28 with TRBJ1-4; the D gene is possibly TRBD1 (6 bases). Deletions cut 5 bases from V and 8 bases from J, with 21 bases between. Germline assignment: CDR1 MDHEN and CDR2 SYDVKM. The CDR3 is 16 amino acids. The CDR3: CASSPQGRAPGEKLFF. The DNA of the CDR3 is TGTGCCAGCAGTCCCCAGGGGAGGGCCCCGGGGGAAAAACTGTTTTTT.

V is TRBV2 and J is TRBJ2-3; D gene unclear. Per the germline V gene, CDR1 is SNHLY and CDR2 is FYNNEI. V was trimmed by 8 bases and J by 1 base, leaving 16 bases between them. This CDR3 spans 15 amino acids. The CDR3 reads CASRNGRSRTDTQYF. CDR3 coding DNA: TGTGCCAGCCGGAACGGGCGCTCGCGCACAGATACGCAGTATTTT.

This CDR3 is CASSGKTGANVLTF. CDR3 nucleotide sequence: TGTGCCAGCAGCGGAAAAACTGGGGCCAACGTCCTGACTTTC. The rearrangement links TRBV9 to TRBJ2-6, with D unresolved. Between the trimmed V and J ends, which lost 3 bases and 2 bases, there was a span of 6 bases. CDR1 and CDR2 (germline): SGDLS, YYNGEE. CDR3 length: 14 amino acids. Full variable domain (missing parts from reference TRBV9 and TRBJ2-6): DSGVTQTPKHLITATGQRVTLRCSPRSGDLSVYWYQQSLDQGLQFLIQYYNGEERAKGNILERFSAQQFPDLHSELNLSSLELGDSALYFCASSGKTGANVLTFGAGSRLTVL.

The chain has TRBV4-2 and TRBJ2-7, with D perhaps given as TRBD1 or TRBD2 (5 bases each). CDR3 length: 14 residues. The V gene's germline CDR1 is LGHNA and CDR2 YNFKEQ. V lost 0 bases and J 5 bases, leaving 11 bases between the germline ends. CDR3 in amino acids: CASSQEAGTDEQYF. The CDR3 DNA sequence: TGTGCCAGCAGCCAAGAGGCCGGGACGGACGAGCAGTACTTC.

The chain has TRBV25-1 and TRBJ2-1, with TRBD2 matching 8 bases. The germline V gene encodes CDR1 MGHDK and CDR2 SYGVNS. V was pared by 4 bases and J by 3 bases, with 5 bases of the junction left unmatched. The CDR3 extends over 15 amino acids. The CDR3 DNA reads TGTGCCAGCAGTGTAGGGCTAGCGGGCTACAATGAGCAGTTCTTC. Translation: CASSVGLAGYNEQFF.

The chain couples TRBV27 to TRBJ2-7, with 10 bases fitting TRBD1. The CDR3 sequence is 17 residues long. Germline V gene sequence: CDR1 MNHEY, CDR2 SMNVEV (reference sequence). Unmatched junction bases numbered 13, after V lost 6 bases and J lost 2 bases. The CDR3 is CASRKNMYGQGAYEQYF. As DNA, the CDR3 is TGTGCCAGCAGGAAGAATATGTACGGACAGGGGGCCTACGAGCAGTACTTC.

On this clone itself: One junction end does not reproduce the germline sequence, and a read error may be involved. The rearrangement uses TRBV19 and TRBJ2-6; D is possibly TRBD2 (5 bases). The CDR3 is 16 residues long. Per germline, CDR1 LNHDA and CDR2 SQIVND (reference sequence). CDR3 amino acids: CTSRTSRWASLNVLTF. Here the CDR3 DNA reads TGTACCAGTAGGACTTCTCGGTGGGCCTCCCTCAACGTCCTGACTTTC.

The chain is built from TRBV4-1 and TRBJ2-5; D is unresolved. Trimming stripped 0 bases from V and 4 bases from J, with 15 bases between. CDR3 size: 16 residues. Germline values: CDR1 MGHRA, CDR2 YSYEKL. The CDR3 DNA sequence: TGCGCCAGCAGCCAAGATGGGCACAGTCCAGCAGAGACCCAGTACTTC. It yields the protein CASSQDGHSPAETQYF.

The chain recombines TRBV28 with TRBJ1-1; D is ambiguous. V dropped 8 bases and J dropped 1 base, with 8 bases sitting between them. The length of the CDR3 is 12 residues. The V gene's germline CDR1 is MDHEN and CDR2 SYDVKM. Here the CDR3 reads CASGTTNTEAFF. CDR3 nucleotides: TGTGCCAGCGGTACGACGAACACTGAAGCTTTCTTT. Using reference TRBV28 and TRBJ1-1 for the parts outside the CDR3, the full variable domain is DVKVTQSSRYLVKRTGEKVFLECVQDMDHENMFWYRQDPGLGLRLIYFSYDVKMKEKGDIPEGYSVSREKKERFSLILESASTNQTSMYLCASGTTNTEAFFGQGTRLTVV.

The gene calls are TRBV4-3 and TRBJ2-7; either TRBD1 or TRBD2 may fit D (6 bases each). The germline CDR1 and CDR2 sequences are LGHNA and YSLEER. V lost 0 bases to trimming and J lost 6 bases, with 15 bases between them. The CDR3 consists of 15 residues. CDR3 in amino acids: CASSQEEGGTCEQYF. DNA for the CDR3: TGCGCCAGCAGCCAAGAAGAGGGGGGAACCTGCGAGCAGTACTTC.

The V gene is TRBV15, the J gene TRBJ2-7; unclear D gene. The germline V gene encodes CDR1 LNHNV and CDR2 YYDKDF (reference sequence). There are 13 residues in the CDR3. Trimming took off 4 bases at V and 5 bases at J, with 12 bases between the two ends. As DNA, the CDR3 is TGTGCCACCAGCACCCTGGTCTACGACGAGCAGTACTTC. The encoded protein is CATSTLVYDEQYF.

The chain combines TRBV30 with TRBJ1-1; tentative D call: TRBD1 (5 bases). The V end was cut by 3 bases, the J end by 10 bases, with 12 bases between. The CDR3 contains 11 residues. Looked up from germline, CDR1 is GTSNPN and CDR2 is SVGIG (reference sequence). The CDR3 reads CAWRGLGGAFF. In nucleotides, the CDR3 is TGTGCCTGGAGGGGACTTGGGGGAGCTTTCTTT.

V and J are TRBV7-9 and TRBJ2-7; no clear D gene. The CDR3 extends over 13 amino acids. Looked up from germline, CDR1 is SEHNR and CDR2 is FQNEAQ (reference sequence). V was trimmed by 5 bases and J by 0 bases, leaving 8 bases between them. CDR3 DNA: TGTGCCAGCAGCCCCTCCAGCTCCTACGAGCAGTACTTC. Encoded protein: CASSPSSSYEQYF.

The chain employs TRBV4-1 and TRBJ2-5, with 8 nucleotides matching TRBD2. CDR3 length: 17 residues. Germline lookup yields CDR1 MGHRA and CDR2 YSYEKL. V dropped 1 base and J dropped 0; count of bases not matched to a gene: 7. This CDR3 is CASSQVMSRGDQETQYF. The CDR3 nucleotides are TGCGCCAGCAGCCAAGTCATGTCGCGGGGGGACCAAGAGACCCAGTACTTC.

This chain uses TRBV19 with TRBJ2-7, with TRBD2 identical over 9 bases. Germline-derived CDR1 and CDR2 are LNHDA and SQIVND (reference sequence). This CDR3 comprises 16 residues. With 6 bases clipped from V and 7 bases from J, the junction kept 16 bases outside the gene matches. CDR3 protein: CASSPGLALLLAEQYF. The DNA of the CDR3 is TGTGCCAGTAGCCCGGGACTAGCCCTTCTACTAGCGGAGCAGTACTTC.

J is TRBJ2-1 and V is TRBV5-6, with a weak D call TRBD2 (6 bases). Looked up from germline, CDR1 is SGHDT and CDR2 is YYEEEE. The CDR3 contains 16 residues. V shed 2 bases and J shed 7 bases, with 19 bases lying between them. The CDR3: CASSLPVAAGRNEQFF. CDR3 sequence (DNA): TGTGCCAGCAGCTTACCGGTAGCGGCTGGGAGGAATGAGCAGTTCTTC.

This clone appeared many times. The chain couples TRBV7-9 to TRBJ2-1, with TRBD2 matching over 13 bases. CDR1 SEHNR and CDR2 FQNEAQ come from the germline V gene (reference sequence). This CDR3 is built from 15 residues. V gave up 5 bases and J gave up 8 bases; unmatched junction bases: 6. In DNA, the CDR3 is TGTGCCAGCAGCCCCGGGACTAGCGGGATGGATGAGCAGTTCTTC. This sequence encodes CASSPGTSGMDEQFF.

There are a few counts of this clone. The chain couples TRBV4-2 to TRBJ1-1; D is uncertain. Deletions cut 1 base from V and 5 bases from J, with 11 bases between. This CDR3 comprises 14 residues. The germline gives CDR1 LGHNA, CDR2 YNFKEQ. For the CDR3, the DNA is TGTGCCAGCAGCCAAGTCTTGAGTAGGACTGAAGCTTTCTTT. The encoded protein is CASSQVLSRTEAFF.

The sample holds one count of this clone. V and J are TRBV4-3 and TRBJ2-2, with a weak D call TRBD2 (5 bases). This CDR3 has 16 amino acids. CDR1 is LGHNA and CDR2 is YSLEER in the germline V gene. Trimming left V 1 base short and J 5 bases short, with 14 bases between. CDR3 nucleotides: TGCGCCAGCAGCCAAGGAGGGCGCGGTTTTACCGGGGAGCTGTTTTTT. Its protein product is CASSQGGRGFTGELFF.

The chain links TRBV29-1 to TRBJ1-1; TRBD1 matches 8 bases. Germline V gene data show CDR1 as SQVTM and CDR2 as ANQGSEA. Unmatched junction bases numbered 8, after V lost 4 bases and J lost 4 bases. This CDR3 is 14 amino acids long. CDR3 protein: CSVGGTGLGTEAFF. CDR3 DNA: TGCAGCGTTGGGGGGACAGGATTAGGCACTGAAGCTTTCTTT. Supplemented by reference TRBV29-1 and TRBJ1-1, the full variable domain reads SAVISQKPSRDICQRGTSLTIQCQVDSQVTMMFWYRQQPGQSLTLIATANQGSEATYESGFVIDKFPISRPNLTFSTLTVSNMSPEDSSIYLCSVGGTGLGTEAFFGQGTRLTVV.

V is TRBV28 and J is TRBJ2-7; 10 bases align to TRBD1. The CDR3 contains 15 residues. J was trimmed by 4 bases and V by 5 bases; bases with no gene match: 8. Germline V lookup: CDR1 MDHEN, CDR2 SYDVKM. The CDR3 region is CASSNPGQGYYEQYF. In nucleotides, the CDR3 is TGTGCCAGCAGTAATCCGGGACAGGGGTATTACGAGCAGTACTTC.

The chain has TRBV4-3 and TRBJ2-7; 10 positions match TRBD1. Germline V lookup: CDR1 LGHNA, CDR2 YSLEER. J was trimmed by 3 bases and V by 1 base; bases with no gene match: 3. The CDR3 is 15 residues long. In DNA, the CDR3 is TGCGCCAGCAGCCAAGCTCGGACAGGGGGCTACGAGCAGTACTTC. The encoded protein is CASSQARTGGYEQYF.

The DNA for the CDR3 is TGTGCCAGCAGCTGGGACGGAGCCTACGAGCAGTACTTC. Protein: CASSWDGAYEQYF. The chain combines TRBV7-2 with TRBJ2-7; D could derive from TRBD1 or TRBD2 (5 bases each). Deletions cut 4 bases from V and 2 bases from J, with 9 bases between. CDR1 and CDR2 from the germline V gene are SGHTA and FQGNSA. There are 13 residues in the CDR3.

This sequence joins TRBV6-1 and TRBJ2-1; a possible D gene is TRBD1 (5 bases). CDR1 MNHNS and CDR2 SASEGT come from the germline V gene. V dropped 2 bases and J dropped 8 bases, with 16 bases sitting between them. The CDR3 has 15 amino acids. Here the CDR3 DNA reads TGTGCCAGCAGTGAATTAAGGGGCGCTTGGGATGAGCAGTTCTTC. It encodes CASSELRGAWDEQFF.

The rearrangement links TRBV7-9 to TRBJ1-2, with unresolved D. Looked up from germline, CDR1 is SEHNR and CDR2 is FQNEAQ (reference sequence). Trimming took off 1 base at V and 3 bases at J, with 9 bases between the two ends. This CDR3 contains 14 residues. In DNA form, the CDR3 reads TGTGCCAGCAGCTTAGAATCGGGGTACTATGGCTACACCTTC. Its protein product is CASSLESGYYGYTF.

This chain joins TRBV2 and TRBJ2-7; D unresolved. Trimming left V 7 bases short and J 2 bases short, with 12 bases between. Looked up from germline, CDR1 is SNHLY and CDR2 is FYNNEI. The CDR3 has 13 residues. The CDR3 sequence: CASTRIATYEQYF. CDR3 sequence (DNA): TGTGCCAGCACCCGAATAGCTACCTACGAGCAGTACTTC.

The chain recombines TRBV11-2 with TRBJ1-2, with D tentatively TRBD1 (5 bases). Between the trimmed V and J ends, which lost 5 bases and 8 bases, there was a span of 21 bases. The CDR3 is 15 residues long. The germline V gene encodes CDR1 SGHAT and CDR2 FQNNGV. CDR3 nucleotides: TGTGCCAGCAGCCACGGGACTAACATCTCGGAAGGCTACACCTTC. This sequence encodes CASSHGTNISEGYTF.

The chain recombines TRBV28 with TRBJ2-1; TRBD2 aligns across 9 bases. V was clipped by 7 bases and J by 9 bases; unmatched bases: 16. Germline loops: CDR1 MDHEN, CDR2 SYDVKM. There are 16 residues in the CDR3. This CDR3 reads CASIKWAGGPRGEQFF. As DNA, the CDR3 is TGTGCCAGCATAAAATGGGCGGGAGGGCCGAGGGGTGAGCAGTTCTTC.